The 5 T cell receptor beta chains given below trace back to one sample, sequenced in a study of early T cells in non-severe SARS-CoV-2 infection. TCRdb processed the 5' RACE reads anew with MiXCR; each CDR3 protein has one entry. Among 45,000 to 55,000 distinct CDR3 sequences, 6.2% were seen once, and the ten largest hold around 4%. The sample comprised whole blood. The receptors shown here come from an adult who was a healthcare worker with PCR-confirmed SARS-CoV-2 infection or an uninfected control (not recorded which).

In regard to this clonotype: A much larger clone differs by one base, so this may be a read error. V gene TRBV5-4 combines with J gene TRBJ2-3, with 8 bases matching TRBD1. V shed 2 bases, J shed 2 bases, and the junction held 4 bases outside the gene matches. In germline, CDR1 is SGHNT, CDR2 YYREEE (reference sequence). CDR3 length equals 15 residues. The CDR3 spells CASSFDRGVTDTQYF. The CDR3 DNA reads as TGTGCCAGCAGCTTTGACAGGGGAGTCACAGATACGCAGTATTTT.

The sample holds many counts of this clonotype. The chain uses TRBV9 and TRBJ2-2; D is unresolved. There are 15 residues in the CDR3. In germline, CDR1 is SGDLS, CDR2 YYNGEE. Between the trimmed V and J ends, which lost 1 base and 0 bases, there was a span of 7 bases. The CDR3 DNA follows: TGTGCCAGCAGCGTATATGGGGCGAACACCGGGGAGCTGTTTTTT. Its protein is CASSVYGANTGELFF. The full variable domain, with the rest looked up from reference TRBV9 and TRBJ2-2, is DSGVTQTPKHLITATGQRVTLRCSPRSGDLSVYWYQQSLDQGLQFLIQYYNGEERAKGNILERFSAQQFPDLHSELNLSSLELGDSALYFCASSVYGANTGELFFGEGSRLTVL.

This clonotype turned up a few times. The chain combines TRBV12-3 or TRBV12-4 with TRBJ2-7; TRBD1 agrees at 7 bases. This CDR3 contains 15 residues. V was pared by 1 base and J by 1 base, with 4 bases of the junction left unmatched. The CDR3 protein is CASSLGKGASYEQYF. CDR3 DNA sequence: TGTGCCAGCAGTTTAGGAAAGGGGGCATCCTACGAGCAGTACTTC.

There are many counts of this clonotype. J is TRBJ2-1 and V is TRBV29-1; no clear D. CDR3 size: 12 residues. V was shortened by 7 bases and J by 3 bases, with 10 bases between the two germline ends. Germline-derived CDR1 and CDR2 are SQVTM and ANQGSEA. Here the CDR3 DNA reads TGCAGCGCGGACCCGAACTACAATGAGCAGTTCTTC. This codes for CSADPNYNEQFF.

The V gene is TRBV19, the J gene TRBJ2-5; D not certain. Germline V gene lookup returns CDR1 LNHDA and CDR2 SQIVND (reference sequence). This CDR3 spans 13 amino acids. The V end lost 4 bases, the J end lost 2 bases, and 8 bases lay between the germline ends. The CDR3 loop reads CASSTSAQETQYF. CDR3 bases: TGTGCCAGTAGTACGAGTGCTCAAGAGACCCAGTACTTC. Together with reference TRBV19 and TRBJ2-5, the CDR3 gives the full variable domain: DGGITQSPKYLFRKEGQNVTLSCEQNLNHDAMYWYRQDPGQGLRLIYYSQIVNDFQKGDIAEGYSVSREKKESFPLTVTSAQKNPTAFYLCASSTSAQETQYFGPGTRLLVL.